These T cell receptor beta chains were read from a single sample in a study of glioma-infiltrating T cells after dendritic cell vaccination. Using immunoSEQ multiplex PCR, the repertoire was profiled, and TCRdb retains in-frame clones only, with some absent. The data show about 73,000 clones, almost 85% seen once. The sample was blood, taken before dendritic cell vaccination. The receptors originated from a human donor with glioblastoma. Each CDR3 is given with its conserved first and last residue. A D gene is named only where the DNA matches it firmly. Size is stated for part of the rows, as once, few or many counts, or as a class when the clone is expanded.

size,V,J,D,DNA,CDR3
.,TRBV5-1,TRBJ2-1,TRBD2,TGCGCCAGCACCAGGACTAGCGGGGGGGCAACTAATGAGCAGTTCTTC,CASTRTSGGATNEQFF
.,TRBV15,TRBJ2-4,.,TGTGCCACCAGCTTTACTCCAGCCAAAAACATTCAGTACTTC,CATSFTPAKNIQYF
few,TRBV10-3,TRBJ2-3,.,TGTGCCATCAGTGACCACCAGACAGTTTGGGGCTTCACAGATACGCAGTATTTT,CAISDHQTVWGFTDTQYF
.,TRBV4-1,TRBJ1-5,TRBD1,TGCGCCAGCAGCCAAGAAGAGGACAGGCAGCAGCCCCAGCATTTT,CASSQEEDRQQPQHF
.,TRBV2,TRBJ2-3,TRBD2,TGTGCCAGCAGTGCTAGCGGACCCACAGATACGCAGTATTTT,CASSASGPTDTQYF
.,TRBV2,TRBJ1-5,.,TGTGCCAGCAGTGACGTTTCGCAGAATCAGCCCCAGCATTTT,CASSDVSQNQPQHF
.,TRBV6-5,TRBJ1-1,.,TGTGCCAGCAGTACACCACGGAACACTGAAGCTTTCTTT,CASSTPRNTEAFF
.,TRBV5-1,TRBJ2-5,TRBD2,TGCGCCAGCAGCTTGGAGTCTCTAGCGGGAGGTGAGACCCAGTACTTC,CASSLESLAGGETQYF
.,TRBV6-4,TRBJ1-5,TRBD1,TGTGCCAGCATAGAGGACAGGGAACGCAATCAGCCCCAGCATTTT,CASIEDRERNQPQHF
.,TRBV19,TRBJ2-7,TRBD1,TGTGCCAGTAGTTCCAACAGGGGGAGAGGCTACGAGCAGTACTTC,CASSSNRGRGYEQYF
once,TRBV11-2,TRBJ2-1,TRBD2,TGTGCCAGCAGCTCAGCGGGGGGGCGGAAAAATGAGCAGTTCTTC,CASSSAGGRKNEQFF
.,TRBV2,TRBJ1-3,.,TGTGCCAGCAGTGAAGTGCTGGGGGCGACTCCCCACTCTGGAAACACCATATATTTT,CASSEVLGATPHSGNTIYF
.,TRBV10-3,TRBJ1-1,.,TGTGCCATCAGTGATTTTGGGGGAGGGACTGAAGCTTTCTTT,CAISDFGGGTEAFF
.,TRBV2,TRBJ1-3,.,TGTGCCAGCAGTGAGGGGCAGAGAGGAAACACCATATATTTT,CASSEGQRGNTIYF
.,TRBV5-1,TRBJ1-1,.,TGCGCCAGCAGCTTGGCCCAGGTGAACACTGAAGCTTTCTTT,CASSLAQVNTEAFF
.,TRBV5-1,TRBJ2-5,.,TGCGCCAGCAGCGGGGGGACTCGGGGAGAGACCCAGTACTTC,CASSGGTRGETQYF
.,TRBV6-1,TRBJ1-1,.,TGTGCCAGCAACCTACAGGGGAACACTGAAGCTTTCTTT,CASNLQGNTEAFF
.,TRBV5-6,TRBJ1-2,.,TGTGCCAGCAGCGTTTCAGGTGGCTACACCTTC,CASSVSGGYTF
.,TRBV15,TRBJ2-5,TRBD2,TGTGCCACCAGCAGAGCGGTTAAGGTTCCCCGGCGGGAGGAGACCCAGTACTTC,CATSRAVKVPRREETQYF
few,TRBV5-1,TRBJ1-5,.,TGCGCCAGCAGCTATTATCCTCTGGACAGAAGCAATCAGCCCCAGCATTTT,CASSYYPLDRSNQPQHF
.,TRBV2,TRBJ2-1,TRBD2,TGTGCCAGCAGTGAAGCGCTTCGGGGGGTCCATCCTCTTACTTACAATGAGCAGTTCTTC,CASSEALRGVHPLTYNEQFF
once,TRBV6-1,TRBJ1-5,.,TGTGCCAGCAGTGAGGGCGCCCATAGCAATCAGCCCCAGCATTTT,CASSEGAHSNQPQHF
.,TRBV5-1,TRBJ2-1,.,TGCGCCAGCTCCGGGGACTTAAACAATGAGCAGTTCTTC,CASSGDLNNEQFF
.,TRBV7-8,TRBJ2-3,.,TGTGCCAGCAGCTTAGTCTGGGGCCGTAGCACAGATACGCAGTATTTT,CASSLVWGRSTDTQYF
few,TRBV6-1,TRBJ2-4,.,TGTGCCAGCAGCCGGTTTGTGGAGTCCAAAAACATTCAGTACTTC,CASSRFVESKNIQYF
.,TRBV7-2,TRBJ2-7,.,TGTGCCAGCAGCCCCAACTACGAGCAGTACTTC,CASSPNYEQYF
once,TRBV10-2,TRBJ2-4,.,TGCGCCAGCAGTGAGTCCCCACAGGATAACATTCAGTACTTC,CASSESPQDNIQYF
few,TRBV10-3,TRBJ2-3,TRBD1,TGTGCCATCAGCCCGGGACAGGGGATTGATACGCAGTATTTT,CAISPGQGIDTQYF
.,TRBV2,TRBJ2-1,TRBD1,TGTGCCAGCAGCACCGGGACAGGGCGTCCGGAGCCCAACAATGAGCAGTTCTTC,CASSTGTGRPEPNNEQFF
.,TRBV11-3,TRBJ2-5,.,TGTGCCAGCAGCCGGTCCTTCCAAGAGACCCAGTACTTC,CASSRSFQETQYF
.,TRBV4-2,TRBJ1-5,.,TGTGCCAGCAGCCAGGGGTCCGGGACAAATCAGCCCCAGCATTTT,CASSQGSGTNQPQHF